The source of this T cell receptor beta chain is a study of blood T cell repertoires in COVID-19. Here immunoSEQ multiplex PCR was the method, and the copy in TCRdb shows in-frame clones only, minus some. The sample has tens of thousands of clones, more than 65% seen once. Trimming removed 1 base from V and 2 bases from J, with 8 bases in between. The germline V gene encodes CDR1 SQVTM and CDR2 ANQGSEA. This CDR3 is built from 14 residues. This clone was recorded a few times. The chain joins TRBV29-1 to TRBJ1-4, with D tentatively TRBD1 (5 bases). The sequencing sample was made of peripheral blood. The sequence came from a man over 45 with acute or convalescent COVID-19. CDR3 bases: TGCAGCGTTGAAGGAACAGGCACTAATGAAAAACTGTTTTTT. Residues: CSVEGTGTNEKLFF.